This TCR beta chain was obtained from a study of blood T cells in healthy people across ages. Extraction of total RNA produced a minimum of 5.5 micrograms from each sample. V lost 5 bases and J 0 bases, leaving 11 bases between the germline ends. This CDR3 has 13 residues. Germline V CDR1 and CDR2: DFQATT, SNEGSKA (reference sequence). Then a second PCR, running roughly 7 to 11 cycles, was carried out with a sample-barcoded 5' primer and a J-beta primer mix. Researchers report that a template-switch adaptor with 12 random nucleotides tagged each cDNA molecule. A single record per CDR3 protein comes from TCRdb applying MiXCR to the 5' RACE reads. The sample has approximately 850,000 distinct CDR3 sequences; 40% to 50% are singletons. This clonotype was found a few times.

The sample was blood. V and J are TRBV20-1 and TRBJ2-7; perhaps TRBD1 as D (6 bases). The receptor comes from a man in his sixties in good health. This CDR3 reads CSAPPTGSYEQYF. CDR3 in DNA: TGCAGTGCTCCTCCGACAGGCTCCTACGAGCAGTACTTC.